What follows are 29 T cell receptor beta chains derived from one specimen sequenced in a study of blood T cell repertoires in COVID-19. Produced via immunoSEQ multiplex PCR; TCRdb's table is partial and in-frame only. Here the sample spans approximately 150,000 clones, more than 75% being singletons. The sequenced material came from peripheral blood. The receptors were gathered from a woman between 65 and 79 years old with acute or convalescent COVID-19.

J is TRBJ2-7 and V is TRBV9; a weak D match, TRBD2 (6 bases). Germline V gene sequence: CDR1 SGDLS, CDR2 YYNGEE. CDR3 length: 13 residues. V lost 1 base, J lost 6 bases, and 11 bases lay in between. Written as DNA, the CDR3 is TGTGCCAGCAGCGTATCGGACGGGAGCGAGCAGTACTTC. Its protein product is CASSVSDGSEQYF.

V and J are TRBV5-1 and TRBJ2-7; TRBD2 might be the D (5 bases). Germline values: CDR1 SGHRS, CDR2 YFSETQ. The CDR3 is made up of 15 amino acids. V lost 4 bases and J lost 0, with 14 bases in between. CDR3 nucleotides: TGCGCCAGCAGCACCAATTTGGGGAGCTCCTACGAGCAGTACTTC. Translation gives CASSTNLGSSYEQYF.

The chain joins TRBV9 to TRBJ2-6, with TRBD2 as a possible D gene (5 bases). Trimming cost V 8 bases and J 0 bases, with 12 bases left between them. There are 15 residues in the CDR3. Germline CDR1 is SGDLS and CDR2 is YYNGEE. The chain's CDR3 is CARPTGSSGANVLTF. CDR3 nucleotide sequence: TGTGCCAGACCTACGGGGTCCTCTGGGGCCAACGTCCTGACTTTC. The full variable domain, in which reference TRBV9 and TRBJ2-6 provide the parts outside the CDR3, is DSGVTQTPKHLITATGQRVTLRCSPRSGDLSVYWYQQSLDQGLQFLIQYYNGEERAKGNILERFSAQQFPDLHSELNLSSLELGDSALYFCARPTGSSGANVLTFGAGSRLTVL.

The chain couples TRBV19 to TRBJ2-1; tentatively, D is TRBD1 (6 bases). CDR3 length equals 12 residues. The germline V gene has CDR1 LNHDA and CDR2 SQIVND (reference sequence). Deletions cut 6 bases from V and 7 bases from J, with 10 bases between. The CDR3 protein is CASRTGLNEQFF. For the CDR3, the DNA is TGTGCCAGTAGAACAGGGTTGAATGAGCAGTTCTTC.

The chain is built from TRBV18 and TRBJ1-2, with 7 bases lining up with TRBD1. This CDR3 region has 14 residues. Germline-derived CDR1 and CDR2 are KGHSH and LQKENI. V dropped 3 bases and J dropped 4; count of bases not matched to a gene: 5. DNA of the CDR3: TGTGCCAGCTCACCCACAGGGGAAGTCTATGGCTACACCTTC. Its translation is CASSPTGEVYGYTF. Supplemented by reference TRBV18 and TRBJ1-2, the full variable domain reads NAGVMQNPRHLVRRRGQEARLRCSPMKGHSHVYWYRQLPEEGLKFMVYLQKENIIDESGMPKERFSAEFPKEGPSILRIQQVVRGDSAAYFCASSPTGEVYGYTFGSGTRLTVV.

The genes are TRBV9 and TRBJ2-1, with 10 bases fitting TRBD2. This CDR3 has 16 amino acids. Trimming at V came to 4 bases and at J to 8 bases, leaving 12 bases not matched to a gene. The germline gives CDR1 SGDLS, CDR2 YYNGEE. In DNA form, the CDR3 reads TGTGCCAGCAGCTCGAGCGGGGGGGCTTGGCTTCATGAGCAGTTCTTC. It specifies CASSSSGGAWLHEQFF.

This rearrangement joins TRBV7-9 to TRBJ1-1, with D unresolved. The germline V gene encodes CDR1 SEHNR and CDR2 FQNEAQ (reference sequence). Trimming left V 1 base short and J 7 bases short, with 10 bases between. This CDR3 is built from 13 residues. CDR3 region: CASSLDGGFEAFF. CDR3 sequence (DNA): TGTGCCAGCAGCTTAGATGGAGGCTTTGAAGCTTTCTTT. Variable domain in full (rest from reference TRBV7-9 and TRBJ1-1): DTGVSQNPRHKITKRGQNVTFRCDPISEHNRLYWYRQTLGQGPEFLTYFQNEAQLEKSRLLSDRFSAERPKGSFSTLEIQRTEQGDSAMYLCASSLDGGFEAFFGQGTRLTVV.

The chain carries TRBV30 and TRBJ1-1; 8 positions agree with TRBD1. Germline values: CDR1 GTSNPN, CDR2 SVGIG (reference sequence). V dropped 0 bases and J dropped 3; count of bases not matched to a gene: 21. This CDR3 is built from 20 residues. CDR3 region: CAWSVWASDREGKKDTEAFF. CDR3 nucleotide sequence: TGTGCCTGGAGTGTTTGGGCCTCGGACAGGGAGGGGAAGAAGGACACTGAAGCTTTCTTT.

The rearrangement joins TRBV5-1 to TRBJ1-1; possible D gene TRBD1, 6 bases. Trimming stripped 4 bases from V and 3 bases from J, with 31 bases between. The CDR3 loop spans 20 amino acids. CDR1 is SGHRS, CDR2 YFSETQ, per germline. CDR3 in DNA: TGCGCCAGCAGCACCACAGGGACCTCGGTTTCATCCTCCGATTACACTGAAGCTTTCTTT. Encoded protein: CASSTTGTSVSSSDYTEAFF.

The chain combines TRBV7-9 with TRBJ1-4; D is possibly TRBD1 (5 bases). The CDR3 has 16 residues. Germline V gives CDR1 SEHNR, CDR2 FQNEAQ (reference sequence). The V end was cut by 1 base, the J end by 6 bases, with 15 bases between. The DNA for the CDR3 is TGTGCCAGCAGCTTAGAACAGGTTTTAGTTCATGAAAAACTGTTTTTT. Translated, it gives CASSLEQVLVHEKLFF.

V and J are TRBV19 and TRBJ1-5; D might be TRBD1 (6 bases). The CDR3 is 17 amino acids. Germline assignment: CDR1 LNHDA and CDR2 SQIVND (reference sequence). With 3 bases removed from V and 2 bases from J, the gap between germline ends came to 17 bases. The CDR3 here is CASSITGGGSGNQPQHF. CDR3 in DNA: TGTGCCAGTAGTATTACTGGCGGGGGCTCGGGCAATCAGCCCCAGCATTTT.

The chain carries TRBV2 and TRBJ2-2; 10 positions agree with TRBD2. The CDR3 runs to 15 residues. Germline CDR1 SNHLY, CDR2 FYNNEI. V trimming: 5 bases; J trimming: 7 bases; junction bases outside the gene matches: 7. CDR3: CASSSSGRKVGELFF. The CDR3 nucleotides read TGTGCCAGCAGTTCTAGCGGGAGAAAGGTCGGGGAGCTGTTTTTT.

Many counts were recorded for this clone. J is TRBJ2-7 and V is TRBV18; possibly TRBD1 for D (6 bases). V shed 7 bases and J shed 3 bases, with 19 bases lying between them. Germline CDR1 reads KGHSH; CDR2 reads LQKENI. This CDR3 is built from 15 residues. CDR3 in DNA: TGTGCCAGCTACCATCAAACAGGGAAAGTCTACGAGCAGTACTTC. Its translation is CASYHQTGKVYEQYF.

The V call is TRBV28, the J call TRBJ2-1; maybe TRBD1 (6 bases). The CDR3 has 14 amino acids. Trimming shortened V by 6 bases and J by 7 bases, and 16 bases separated the two germline ends. In germline, CDR1 is MDHEN, CDR2 SYDVKM. The CDR3 spells CASSDRTEENEQFF. The CDR3 DNA follows: TGTGCCAGCAGCGACAGGACAGAAGAAAATGAGCAGTTCTTC.

The chain couples TRBV7-3 to TRBJ1-6, with unresolved D. V was pared by 0 bases and J by 9 bases, with 15 bases between. The CDR3 spans 16 residues. Per the germline V gene, CDR1 is SGHTA and CDR2 is FQGTGA. The CDR3 DNA is TGTGCCAGCAGCTTAACCCGGCGGGGATCAGGTTCACCCCTCCACTTT. Protein: CASSLTRRGSGSPLHF.

This clone was detected a few times. The J gene is TRBJ2-1, the V gene TRBV7-9; TRBD2 aligns across 12 bases. Germline lookup yields CDR1 SEHNR and CDR2 FQNEAQ (reference sequence). This CDR3 is built from 15 residues. V was pared by 2 bases and J by 7 bases, with 3 bases of the junction left unmatched. CDR3 loop: CASSLLAGGRNEQFF. The CDR3 region has the DNA TGTGCCAGCAGCTTACTAGCGGGAGGGAGAAATGAGCAGTTCTTC.

This sequence joins TRBV6-2 or TRBV6-3 and TRBJ2-6, with D possibly TRBD1 on 6 matching bases. The CDR3 has 16 amino acids. V gave up 2 bases and J gave up 2 bases, with 10 bases separating them. Germline V CDR1 and CDR2: MNHEY, SVGEGT. CDR3 nucleotides: TGTGCCAGCAGTTACGGGTCAGGGGCTGGGGCCAACGTCCTGACTTTC. Translating it yields CASSYGSGAGANVLTF.

This clone was detected only once. The chain carries TRBV11-2 and TRBJ1-3, with a weak D call TRBD1 (6 bases). CDR3 size: 15 residues. Germline CDR1 reads SGHAT; CDR2 reads FQNNGV. V was clipped by 6 bases and J by 2 bases, with 14 bases between them. This CDR3 is CASSTTGTPGNTIYF. The CDR3 DNA reads TGTGCCAGCAGTACTACAGGGACCCCTGGAAACACCATATATTTT.

The rearrangement joins TRBV7-3 to TRBJ1-1, with D possibly TRBD1 on 6 matching bases. Germline values: CDR1 SGHTA, CDR2 FQGTGA. The CDR3 is 16 residues long. V lost 9 bases and J 0 bases, leaving 20 bases between the germline ends. The chain's CDR3 is CARGPGHMIMNTEAFF. Written as DNA, the CDR3 is TGTGCCAGGGGGCCGGGACACATGATTATGAACACTGAAGCTTTCTTT.

This clone was observed a handful of times. DNA for the CDR3: TGTGCCAGCAGCTCGGGACTAGCGGGAGGAGGTACGCAGTATTTT. This sequence encodes CASSSGLAGGGTQYF. The rearrangement uses TRBV7-2 and TRBJ2-3, with 15 bases matching TRBD2. Germline CDR1 reads SGHTA; CDR2 reads FQGNSA. V shed 4 bases, J shed 8 bases, and the junction held 4 bases outside the gene matches. The CDR3 spans 15 residues.

J is TRBJ2-5 and V is TRBV9; TRBD1 might be the D (5 bases). This CDR3 comprises 14 residues. Trimming took 0 bases from V and 3 from J, leaving 9 bases between them. Per germline, CDR1 SGDLS and CDR2 YYNGEE. The CDR3 DNA sequence: TGTGCCAGCAGCGTAGGGTGGGGCAAAGAGACCCAGTACTTC. As protein: CASSVGWGKETQYF.

The CDR3 coding sequence is TGTGCCAGCAGTTTAGGAACGGGACTAGCGGGGGTCACCACAGATACGCAGTATTTT. Protein sequence: CASSLGTGLAGVTTDTQYF. This chain links TRBV28 with TRBJ2-3; 14 bases are shared with TRBD2. Germline CDR1 reads MDHEN; CDR2 reads SYDVKM. This CDR3 contains 19 residues. V lost 2 bases, J lost 2 bases, and 9 bases stayed unmatched.

V gene TRBV5-1 combines with J gene TRBJ1-1, with D unclear. V lost 0 bases, J lost 3 bases, and 18 bases lay in between. Germline V lookup: CDR1 SGHRS, CDR2 YFSETQ. This CDR3 is built from 17 residues. The CDR3 spells CASSLAIYVDGDTEAFF. The CDR3 nucleotides are TGCGCCAGCAGCTTGGCGATATACGTAGACGGGGACACTGAAGCTTTCTTT.

The rearrangement links TRBV28 to TRBJ1-6; 7 bases fit TRBD1. The trim removed 2 bases at V and 10 bases at J, leaving 8 bases unmatched. CDR3 length: 15 residues. Germline V CDR1 and CDR2: MDHEN, SYDVKM. The CDR3 region is CASSLLRQGRSPLHF. The CDR3 DNA is TGTGCCAGCAGTTTACTCCGACAGGGCCGATCACCCCTCCACTTT.

J is TRBJ2-5 and V is TRBV19; D possibly corresponds to TRBD1 (6 bases). Germline lookup yields CDR1 LNHDA and CDR2 SQIVND (reference sequence). Trimming cost V 3 bases and J 6 bases, with 20 bases left between them. CDR3 length equals 16 residues. The CDR3 coding sequence is TGTGCCAGTAGTATTTCGACAGGCCAAGGCCTACAGACCCAGTACTTC. This sequence encodes CASSISTGQGLQTQYF.

Only one count was recorded for this clone. The chain recombines TRBV30 with TRBJ1-4; D remains unclear. The CDR3 length is 12 residues. Trimming stripped 0 bases from V and 9 bases from J, with 8 bases between. Germline lookup yields CDR1 GTSNPN and CDR2 SVGIG (reference sequence). This CDR3 is CAWSVSGQKLFF. Here the CDR3 DNA reads TGTGCCTGGAGTGTAAGCGGTCAAAAACTGTTTTTT.

The chain joins TRBV9 to TRBJ1-2, with D possibly matching TRBD1 (5 bases). The CDR3 extends over 12 amino acids. The germline V gene has CDR1 SGDLS and CDR2 YYNGEE. Trimming took 0 bases from V and 8 from J, leaving 8 bases between them. CDR3 nucleotide sequence: TGTGCCAGCAGCGTAGTAGGGGCCGGCTACACCTTC. Translation: CASSVVGAGYTF.

The chain combines TRBV29-1 with TRBJ2-3, with TRBD2 identical over 7 bases. V lost 7 bases and J lost 2; bases outside the gene matches: 12. The germline V gene has CDR1 SQVTM and CDR2 ANQGSEA. The CDR3 runs 15 residues. The CDR3 sequence is CSATPSGRATDTQYF. CDR3 DNA sequence: TGCAGCGCCACTCCAAGTGGGAGGGCCACAGATACGCAGTATTTT.

This sequence joins TRBV5-4 and TRBJ2-1, with D perhaps TRBD2 (5 bases). The V end lost 4 bases, the J end lost 8 bases, and 16 bases lay between the germline ends. The CDR3 runs to 14 residues. The germline V gene encodes CDR1 SGHNT and CDR2 YYREEE (reference sequence). The chain's CDR3 is CASSVYGERDEQFF. DNA for the CDR3: TGTGCCAGCAGCGTCTACGGGGAGAGGGATGAGCAGTTCTTC.